These 28 T cell receptor beta chains originate from one sample sequenced in a study of human T cells and chemical hapten exposure. The time point was: patch test 3, about 24 weeks after DPC sensitization. Treatment indicated: therapeutic diphenylcyclopropenone sensitization with weekly scalp DPC. Using its own MiXCR run on the RACE reads, TCRdb lists one record per CDR3 protein. The sample carries 120,000 or so distinct CDR3 sequences, over 9% recorded once. The input for sequencing was whole blood, taken in connection with sensitization to the hapten diphenylcyclopropenone (DPC). These receptors were taken from a woman aged 45-65 years with alopecia areata. Some clones in this sample may be carry-over from other donors' samples.

This clonotype was seen ten or more times. J is TRBJ1-1 and V is TRBV28, with a tentative D call TRBD1 (5 bases). The CDR3 has 15 residues. Trimming removed 2 bases at V and 5 bases at J, with 15 bases between. Germline V CDR1 and CDR2: MDHEN, SYDVKM. This chain's CDR3 is CASSLLGAEGTEAFF. The CDR3 DNA follows: TGTGCCAGCAGTTTACTTGGGGCAGAGGGAACTGAAGCTTTCTTT.

Concerning this clonotype: The final CDR3 position lacks the conserved phenylalanine or tryptophan, pointing to a likely read error. No DNA is shown, since the ends of the CDR3 on it are uncertain; the CDR3 is the one TCRdb lists. The V call is TRBV7-9, the J call TRBJ2-1; the table's D call, TRBD2, has no DNA check behind it. Germline V gives CDR1 SEHNR, CDR2 FQNEAQ (reference sequence). The CDR3 is 13 residues long, counting both termini. The CDR3 loop is CASSSPGLAGLRS.

The chain has TRBV7-9 and TRBJ2-3, with D unresolved. From germline, CDR1 is SEHNR and CDR2 FQNEAQ (reference sequence). V lost 5 bases, J lost 0 bases, and 15 bases lay in between. The CDR3 has 16 amino acids. DNA of the CDR3: TGTGCCAGCAGCCTTCGTCGGCGGATTAGCACAGATACGCAGTATTTT. This gives the protein CASSLRRRISTDTQYF.

The gene calls are TRBV12-3 or TRBV12-4 and TRBJ2-3, with a tentative D call TRBD2 (6 bases). The CDR3 loop spans 14 amino acids. Deletions cut 6 bases from V and 1 base from J, with 11 bases between. The CDR3 loop is CASSFGGGTDTQYF. The CDR3 DNA reads TGTGCCAGCAGCTTCGGCGGGGGCACAGATACGCAGTATTTT.

This clonotype turned up a few times. The chain has TRBV12-3 or TRBV12-4 and TRBJ2-2; tentatively, D is TRBD2 (5 bases). V was trimmed by 6 bases and J by 5 bases, leaving 13 bases between them. The CDR3 contains 14 residues. CDR3 sequence reads: CASSPVTRTGELFF. In DNA form, the CDR3 reads TGTGCCAGCAGCCCCGTTACTAGGACCGGGGAGCTGTTTTTT.

This clonotype was counted ten times or more. The chain uses TRBV29-1 and TRBJ1-2; D is undetermined. CDR3 size: 10 residues. Looked up from germline, CDR1 is SQVTM and CDR2 is ANQGSEA. V shed 3 bases and J shed 6 bases, with 5 bases lying between them. The CDR3 bases are TGCAGCGTTGATGAAAATGGCTACACCTTC. Translated, it gives CSVDENGYTF.

This clonotype turned up a few times. The chain combines TRBV3-2 with TRBJ2-1; the DNA was not compared with TRBD2, the D call given in the table. TRBV3-2 is listed as a pseudogene. The CDR3 contains 16 residues. As DNA, the CDR3 is TGTGCCAGCAGGCTGCCCGGACTAGCGGGATGTGGGGAGCAGTTCTTC. It translates to CASRLPGLAGCGEQFF.

In this sample, this clonotype turned up many times. V usage is TRBV28 and J usage is TRBJ2-7; 7 nucleotides match TRBD1. The CDR3 runs 14 residues. The germline gives CDR1 MDHEN, CDR2 SYDVKM. The J segment lost 3 bases and the V segment lost 6 bases, leaving 8 bases of the junction unmatched. The CDR3 spells CASSWDSLDYEQYF. The CDR3 DNA follows: TGTGCCAGCAGCTGGGACAGTCTGGACTACGAGCAGTACTTC.

V and J are TRBV6-5 and TRBJ2-1; D is unresolved. Germline V gene data show CDR1 as MNHEY and CDR2 as SVGAGI. The germline V and J ends were trimmed by 2 bases and 6 bases, with 11 bases remaining between them. CDR3 size: 14 residues. CDR3 sequence reads: CASSYVGEGNEQFF. The CDR3 DNA reads TGTGCCAGCAGTTACGTTGGGGAAGGCAATGAGCAGTTCTTC.

This chain uses TRBV4-1 with TRBJ2-5, with 8 bases lining up with TRBD2. CDR3 size: 15 residues. V trimming: 3 bases; J trimming: 2 bases; junction bases outside the gene matches: 5. Germline CDR1 MGHRA, CDR2 YSYEKL. CDR3 in amino acids: CASSHGSGVQETQYF. CDR3 sequence (DNA): TGCGCCAGCAGCCACGGTAGCGGGGTACAAGAGACCCAGTACTTC.

The chain couples TRBV9 to TRBJ2-3; the D is unclear. The ends were cut back, 0 bases at V and 3 bases at J, with 5 bases in the middle. The CDR3 runs to 13 residues. CDR1 SGDLS and CDR2 YYNGEE come from the germline V gene. The CDR3 DNA is TGTGCCAGCAGCGTAGGTCAGACAGATACGCAGTATTTT. This translates into CASSVGQTDTQYF.

This clonotype showed up just a few times. This rearrangement joins TRBV19 to TRBJ1-5, with D possibly TRBD1 on 5 matching bases. The CDR3 is 18 amino acids. The V gene's germline CDR1 is LNHDA and CDR2 SQIVND (reference sequence). V was shortened by 3 bases and J by 5 bases, with 23 bases between the two germline ends. The CDR3 DNA is TGTGCCAGTAGTATGATCCGGAATGAGGGGTTCACCGATCAGCCCCAGCATTTT. Protein product: CASSMIRNEGFTDQPQHF.

This clonotype was seen more than once but under ten times. The CDR3 DNA sequence: TGTGCCAGCAGCCCGGGACAGGCGGCCTACGAGCAGTACTTC. Amino acids: CASSPGQAAYEQYF. This chain joins TRBV9 and TRBJ2-7; 8 bases agree with TRBD1. The germline V gene has CDR1 SGDLS and CDR2 YYNGEE. The V and J ends lost 4 bases and 2 bases, in that order; junction bases with no gene match: 5. This CDR3 spans 14 amino acids. The full variable domain, its missing parts supplied by reference TRBV9 and TRBJ2-7, is DSGVTQTPKHLITATGQRVTLRCSPRSGDLSVYWYQQSLDQGLQFLIQYYNGEERAKGNILERFSAQQFPDLHSELNLSSLELGDSALYFCASSPGQAAYEQYFGPGTRLTVT.

Here the CDR3 DNA reads TGTGCCATCAGTGAGGATAGGGCGAACACTGAAGCTTTCTTT. Protein sequence: CAISEDRANTEAFF. V is TRBV10-3 and J is TRBJ1-1; D unresolved. V shed 2 bases and J shed 1 base, with 8 bases lying between them. Germline CDR1 reads ENHRY; CDR2 reads SYGVKD. The CDR3 has 14 residues.

The gene calls are TRBV5-1 and TRBJ2-7; 7 bases align to TRBD1. The trim removed 4 bases at V and 2 bases at J, leaving 3 bases unmatched. CDR3 length equals 13 residues. Germline CDR1 reads SGHRS; CDR2 reads YFSETQ. CDR3 bases: TGCGCCAGCAGCGACCAGGGGGCCTACGAGCAGTACTTC. This sequence encodes CASSDQGAYEQYF.

This clonotype occurred many times. The J gene is TRBJ2-3, the V gene TRBV20-1; D is perhaps TRBD2 (6 bases). Trimming removed 0 bases from V and 1 base from J, with 11 bases in between. The CDR3 has 15 residues. Per the germline V gene, CDR1 is DFQATT and CDR2 is SNEGSKA (reference sequence). The CDR3 region is CSARDLQRGTDTQYF. The CDR3 DNA follows: TGCAGTGCTAGAGATTTACAGCGGGGCACAGATACGCAGTATTTT.

This clonotype was seen a few times. DNA for the CDR3: TGTGCCAGCAGCTTAGTCTTGCGCAACCCCGGTACGCAGTATTTT. As protein: CASSLVLRNPGTQYF. This chain joins TRBV7-8 and TRBJ2-3; no clear D. Germline CDR1 reads SGHVS; CDR2 reads FQNEAQ. The germline V and J ends were trimmed by 1 base and 8 bases, with 16 bases remaining between them. The CDR3 runs to 15 residues.

This clonotype was detected a few times. The chain has TRBV21-1 and TRBJ2-3; no check of the table's D call, TRBD1, against the DNA was made. TRBV21-1 is shown as a pseudogene. This CDR3 spans 14 amino acids. For the CDR3, the DNA is TGTGCCAGCAGCAAACCCGGGTGCGGAGATACGCAGTATTTT. Translating it yields CASSKPGCGDTQYF.

This clonotype was seen a few times. This rearrangement joins TRBV20-1 to TRBJ2-7; D unclear. This CDR3 has 10 amino acids. V was cut by 4 bases and J by 4 bases, with 5 bases left in between. CDR1 and CDR2 (germline): DFQATT, SNEGSKA (reference sequence). The CDR3 DNA is TGCAGTGCTAAGGTGTACGAGCAGTACTTC. As protein: CSAKVYEQYF.

V usage is TRBV29-1 and J usage is TRBJ2-7; 10 nucleotides agree with TRBD2. CDR1 SQVTM and CDR2 ANQGSEA come from the germline V gene. This CDR3 contains 16 residues. With V trimmed by 6 bases and J by 6 bases, 17 bases remained unmatched. The CDR3 loop is CSVGMGGVAGGREQYF. The CDR3 region has the DNA TGCAGCGTGGGGATGGGAGGGGTAGCGGGAGGTCGCGAGCAGTACTTC.

This clonotype has more than one count but fewer than ten. This sequence joins TRBV6-6 and TRBJ2-7, with 10 bases that match TRBD2. This CDR3 is 16 amino acids long. The germline V gene encodes CDR1 MNHNY and CDR2 SVGAGI (reference sequence). The V segment lost 2 bases and the J segment 2 bases; nucleotides outside the gene matches: 6. The CDR3 DNA reads TGTGCCAGCAGTTACAATCCGCTAGCGGGGGCCTACGAGCAGTACTTC. As protein: CASSYNPLAGAYEQYF.

This clonotype has at least ten counts. J is TRBJ1-5 and V is TRBV28; possible D gene TRBD1, 6 bases. The CDR3 is 15 residues long. The germline CDR1 and CDR2 sequences are MDHEN and SYDVKM. The V end was cut by 6 bases, the J end by 9 bases, with 21 bases between. This CDR3 is CASSHPQGRSRPQHF. CDR3 in DNA: TGTGCCAGCAGCCACCCCCAGGGGCGGTCCAGGCCCCAGCATTTT. The variable domain in full, with the rest retrieved from reference TRBV28 and TRBJ1-5, is DVKVTQSSRYLVKRTGEKVFLECVQDMDHENMFWYRQDPGLGLRLIYFSYDVKMKEKGDIPEGYSVSREKKERFSLILESASTNQTSMYLCASSHPQGRSRPQHFGDGTRLSIL.

This clonotype has at least ten counts. V and J are TRBV4-1 and TRBJ2-1, with 10 bases matching TRBD1. J gave up 8 bases and V 4 bases, and 11 bases lay outside the gene matches. Germline loops: CDR1 MGHRA, CDR2 YSYEKL. This CDR3 spans 16 amino acids. CDR3 sequence reads: CASSPEGDRGLDEQFF. The CDR3 nucleotides are TGCGCCAGCAGCCCCGAGGGGGACAGGGGCCTCGATGAGCAGTTCTTC.

The chain couples TRBV9 to TRBJ2-4; D remains ambiguous. Per germline, CDR1 SGDLS and CDR2 YYNGEE. The germline V and J ends were trimmed by 0 bases and 13 bases, with 11 bases remaining between them. The CDR3 contains 12 residues. This chain's CDR3 is CASSVDYGRQYF. The CDR3 DNA reads as TGTGCCAGCAGCGTAGATTACGGGCGACAGTACTTC.

This clonotype was picked up a small number of times. The chain joins TRBV2 to TRBJ1-5; D is possibly TRBD1 (5 bases). The CDR3 is 16 amino acids. Trimming removed 7 bases from V and 1 base from J, with 17 bases in between. CDR1 SNHLY and CDR2 FYNNEI come from the germline V gene. Written as DNA, the CDR3 is TGTGCCAGCAAGGGAGGGACCGCCGGGAGCAATCAGCCCCAGCATTTT. Its protein product is CASKGGTAGSNQPQHF.

This clonotype has ten or more counts. This sequence joins TRBV7-2 and TRBJ2-7; 7 bases align to TRBD1. V dropped 5 bases and J dropped 6; count of bases not matched to a gene: 10. This CDR3 is built from 14 residues. Germline CDR1 and CDR2: SGHTA and FQGNSA. The CDR3 region is CASSLDRVIFEQYF. CDR3 nucleotides: TGTGCCAGCAGCCTCGACAGGGTGATCTTCGAGCAGTACTTC.

This clonotype has a handful of counts. The chain combines TRBV7-9 with TRBJ2-5; 9 bases fit TRBD2. The germline V gene has CDR1 SEHNR and CDR2 FQNEAQ (reference sequence). CDR3 size: 16 residues. V lost 3 bases, J lost 5 bases, and 10 bases stayed unmatched. The CDR3 DNA reads as TGTGCCAGCAGCTTTGTAGCGGGAGCGCTGGGCGAGACCCAGTACTTC. This codes for CASSFVAGALGETQYF.

This clonotype was detected many times. V usage is TRBV6-5 and J usage is TRBJ2-7, with D perhaps matching TRBD2 (5 bases). The V gene lost 8 bases and the J gene lost 0 bases, with 11 bases spanning the gap. From germline, CDR1 is MNHEY and CDR2 SVGAGI. CDR3 size: 13 residues. The CDR3 loop reads CASHSGVSYEQYF. CDR3 coding DNA: TGTGCCAGCCATTCCGGGGTCTCCTACGAGCAGTACTTC.